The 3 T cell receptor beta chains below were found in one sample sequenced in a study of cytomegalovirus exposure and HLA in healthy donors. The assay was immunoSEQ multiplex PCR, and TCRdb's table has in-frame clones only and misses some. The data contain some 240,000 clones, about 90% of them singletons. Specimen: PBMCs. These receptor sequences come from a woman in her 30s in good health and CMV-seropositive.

CDR3 protein: CALFRDSGNTIYF. In DNA, the CDR3 is TGTGCCCTCTTCCGGGACTCTGGAAACACCATATATTTT. V usage is TRBV7-9 and J usage is TRBJ1-3; no definite D call. The CDR3 runs 13 residues. Germline CDR1 reads SEHNR; CDR2 reads FQNEAQ (reference sequence). V was clipped by 11 bases and J by 0 bases, with 11 bases between them.

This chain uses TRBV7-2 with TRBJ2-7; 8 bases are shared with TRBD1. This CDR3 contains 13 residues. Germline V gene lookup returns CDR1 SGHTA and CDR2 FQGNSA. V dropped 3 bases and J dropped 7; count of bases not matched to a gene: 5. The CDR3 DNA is TGTGCCAGCAGCTTCCAGGGGGCGCGAGAGCAGTACTTC. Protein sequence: CASSFQGAREQYF.

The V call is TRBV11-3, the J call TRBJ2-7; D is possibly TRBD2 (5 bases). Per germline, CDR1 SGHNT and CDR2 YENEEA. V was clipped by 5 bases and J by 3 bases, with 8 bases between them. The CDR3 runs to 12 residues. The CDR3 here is CASSREGYEQYF. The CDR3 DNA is TGTGCCAGCAGCCGCGAGGGCTACGAGCAGTACTTC. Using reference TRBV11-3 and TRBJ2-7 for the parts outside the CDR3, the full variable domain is EAGVVQSPRYKIIEKKQPVAFWCNPISGHNTLYWYLQNLGQGPELLIRYENEEAVDDSQLPKDRFSAERLKGVDSTLKIQPAELGDSAVYLCASSREGYEQYFGPGTRLTVT.